Each of the 23 T cell receptor beta chains below was sequenced from the same sample in a study of CD8 T cells in Susac syndrome. Roughly 0.45 to 1 ug RNA was reverse transcribed with random hexamers. TCRdb reanalysed the immunoSEQ multiplex PCR reads using MiXCR and keeps one entry per CDR3 protein. The repertoire has about 140,000 distinct CDR3 sequences, about 95% of them found once; the top ten carry approximately 0.11%. Input material: CD4+ T cells from PBMCs. The receptors were sampled from a human donor with multiple sclerosis.

The chain is built from TRBV20-1 and TRBJ1-2, with D hard to call. The V gene's germline CDR1 is DFQATT and CDR2 SNEGSKA (reference sequence). Deletions cut 6 bases from V and 2 bases from J, with 10 bases between. This CDR3 contains 12 residues. The CDR3 sequence: CSAQNTNYGYTF. Written as DNA, the CDR3 is TGCAGTGCGCAAAACACAAACTATGGCTACACCTTC.

This chain connects TRBV5-1 to TRBJ1-1; 10 bases match TRBD1. J gave up 0 bases and V 6 bases, and 8 bases lay outside the gene matches. This CDR3 has 16 residues. Germline CDR1 and CDR2: SGHRS and YFSETQ. The CDR3 coding sequence is TGCGCCAGCACCCCGGGACAGGGGTATCTGAACACTGAAGCTTTCTTT. Translated: CASTPGQGYLNTEAFF.

The CDR3 region has the DNA TGTGCCTGGGGAGGGGGCCTTGAAGCTTTCTTT. Amino acids: CAWGGGLEAFF. The genes are TRBV30 and TRBJ1-1; 7 bases line up with TRBD1. The V segment lost 5 bases and the J segment 7 bases; nucleotides outside the gene matches: 4. The CDR3 sequence is 11 residues long. Germline V gene sequence: CDR1 GTSNPN, CDR2 SVGIG (reference sequence).

This clonotype has a single count. V is TRBV20-1 and J is TRBJ2-7; TRBD2 matches at 9 bases. The CDR3 contains 17 residues. The junction had 10 bases not matched to a gene; V was cut back by 1 base and J by 0 bases. Germline assignment: CDR1 DFQATT and CDR2 SNEGSKA (reference sequence). Written as DNA, the CDR3 is TGCAGTGCTAGAGCGGTAGCGGGAGCCTCGAGCTCCTACGAGCAGTACTTC. Its protein is CSARAVAGASSSYEQYF.

J is TRBJ1-1 and V is TRBV29-1; TRBD1 might be the D (5 bases). V lost 3 bases, J lost 7 bases, and 18 bases lay in between. The CDR3 is 14 residues long. Germline lookup yields CDR1 SQVTM and CDR2 ANQGSEA. The CDR3 coding sequence is TGCAGCGTTGATCCGCGGCAGGGTACTTTTGAAGCTTTCTTT. Residues: CSVDPRQGTFEAFF.

The chain joins TRBV20-1 to TRBJ1-2; D perhaps matches TRBD1 (5 bases). The CDR3 runs to 13 residues. V was shortened by 1 base and J by 4 bases, with 10 bases between the two germline ends. The germline CDR1 and CDR2 sequences are DFQATT and SNEGSKA (reference sequence). CDR3 DNA sequence: TGCAGTGCTAGAGTACGGGGCTCCTATGGCTACACCTTC. This encodes CSARVRGSYGYTF.

The chain carries TRBV2 and TRBJ2-7, with D possibly TRBD1 on 6 matching bases. Trimming left V 11 bases short and J 0 bases short, with 11 bases between. The CDR3 is 12 residues long. Germline lookup yields CDR1 SNHLY and CDR2 FYNNEI. CDR3 DNA: TGTGCCGGCCGGGACAACTCCTACGAGCAGTACTTC. It codes for CAGRDNSYEQYF.

The V gene is TRBV3-1, the J gene TRBJ2-7, with D tentatively TRBD1 (7 bases). This CDR3 spans 14 amino acids. V lost 8 bases, J lost 1 base, and 15 bases lay in between. Germline assignment: CDR1 LGHDT and CDR2 YNNKEL (reference sequence). The CDR3 nucleotides are TGTGCCAGCTGCCGGGGGACAGCATCCTACGAGCAGTACTTC. Translation: CASCRGTASYEQYF.

The CDR3 sequence: CASSSGHGLYNEQFF. CDR3 nucleotide sequence: TGTGCCAGCAGCTCGGGACACGGACTGTACAATGAGCAGTTCTTC. The rearrangement uses TRBV7-2 and TRBJ2-1; D might be TRBD1 (6 bases). The CDR3 sequence is 15 residues long. Trimming left V 4 bases short and J 4 bases short, with 14 bases between. Germline CDR1 reads SGHTA; CDR2 reads FQGNSA. Full variable domain (remainder filled in from reference TRBV7-2 and TRBJ2-1): GAGVSQSPSNKVTEKGKDVELRCDPISGHTALYWYRQSLGQGLEFLIYFQGNSAPDKSGLPSDRFSAERTGGSVSTLTIQRTQQEDSAVYLCASSSGHGLYNEQFFGPGTRLTVL.

About this clonotype: One end of the junction fails to match germline, which may point to a read error. The chain links TRBV7-9 to TRBJ2-1; D not certain. Germline-derived CDR1 and CDR2 are SEHNR and FQNEAQ (reference sequence). The CDR3 spans 12 residues. CDR3 residues: CASSSARRVLKF. In DNA, the CDR3 is TGTGCCAGCAGTTCAGCCCGAAGAGTCTTGAAATTC.

This chain joins TRBV5-1 and TRBJ2-5, with a possible D match to TRBD2 (5 bases). V dropped 2 bases and J dropped 4 bases, with 15 bases sitting between them. CDR1 is SGHRS and CDR2 is YFSETQ in the germline V gene. CDR3 length: 15 residues. CDR3 coding DNA: TGCGCCAGCAGCTTAGCAGGAGGAAACGGAGAGACCCAGTACTTC. As protein: CASSLAGGNGETQYF.

CDR3 region: CASSPGRGSSTDTQYF. The CDR3 region has the DNA TGTGCCAGCAGCCCCGGGAGGGGATCTAGCACAGATACGCAGTATTTT. J is TRBJ2-3 and V is TRBV11-2; 8 bases fit TRBD2. J was trimmed by 0 bases and V by 5 bases; bases with no gene match: 7. The CDR3 runs to 16 residues. From germline, CDR1 is SGHAT and CDR2 FQNNGV.

The chain combines TRBV7-8 with TRBJ2-7; 7 bases align to TRBD1. This CDR3 spans 14 amino acids. Germline loops: CDR1 SGHVS, CDR2 FQNEAQ. With 5 bases clipped from V and 1 base from J, the junction kept 5 bases outside the gene matches. The CDR3 sequence is CASSPDRVSYEQYF. The CDR3 DNA is TGTGCCAGCAGCCCAGACAGGGTATCCTACGAGCAGTACTTC. Filled out from reference TRBV7-8 and TRBJ2-7, the complete variable domain reads GAGVSQSPRYKVAKRGQDVALRCDPISGHVSLFWYQQALGQGPEFLTYFQNEAQLDKSGLPSDRFFAERPEGSVSTLKIQRTQQEDSAVYLCASSPDRVSYEQYFGPGTRLTVT.

V usage is TRBV2 and J usage is TRBJ1-1, with D uncertain. Germline V lookup: CDR1 SNHLY, CDR2 FYNNEI. Between the trimmed V and J ends, which lost 2 bases and 1 base, there was a span of 8 bases. The CDR3 totals 14 residues. The CDR3 bases are TGTGCCAGCAGTGAATCGGGGTCGAACACTGAAGCTTTCTTT. Its protein product is CASSESGSNTEAFF.

The chain recombines TRBV9 with TRBJ2-1, with 8 bases lining up with TRBD2. V shed 0 bases, J shed 0 bases, and the junction held 5 bases outside the gene matches. Germline lookup yields CDR1 SGDLS and CDR2 YYNGEE. This CDR3 region has 17 residues. CDR3 DNA: TGTGCCAGCAGCGTAGCCAGCGGGGGTCACTCCTACAATGAGCAGTTCTTC. It codes for CASSVASGGHSYNEQFF.

The chain couples TRBV3-1 to TRBJ2-3, with a weak D call TRBD1 (6 bases). The CDR3 has 13 residues. V was clipped by 4 bases and J by 9 bases, with 14 bases between them. Germline CDR1 LGHDT, CDR2 YNNKEL (reference sequence). The DNA of the CDR3 is TGTGCCAGCAGCCCATGGGACATGGCCACGCAGTATTTT. The encoded protein is CASSPWDMATQYF.

The genes are TRBV6-1 and TRBJ2-1, with 9 bases that match TRBD1. The V gene end was trimmed by 4 bases and the J gene end by 8 bases; junction bases not matched to a gene: 12. The CDR3 spans 16 residues. The germline CDR1 and CDR2 sequences are MNHNS and SASEGT. CDR3 coding DNA: TGTGCCAGCAGTGGCCCGGGGGACAGGGCCTCTGATGAGCAGTTCTTC. Its protein product is CASSGPGDRASDEQFF.

The chain recombines TRBV7-2 with TRBJ1-5; D call uncertain. CDR1 and CDR2 from the germline V gene are SGHTA and FQGNSA. V dropped 4 bases and J dropped 2 bases, with 12 bases sitting between them. CDR3 length: 15 amino acids. For the CDR3, the DNA is TGTGCCAGCAGCTCAGGAGGGTCAGGCAATCAGCCCCAGCATTTT. It specifies CASSSGGSGNQPQHF.

This chain joins TRBV20-1 and TRBJ1-2; 8 bases map to TRBD1. Per the germline V gene, CDR1 is DFQATT and CDR2 is SNEGSKA (reference sequence). V was pared by 3 bases and J by 7 bases, with 7 bases of the junction left unmatched. CDR3 length: 13 residues. CDR3 region: CSASVQGVSGYTF. Here the CDR3 DNA reads TGCAGTGCTAGTGTACAGGGGGTTTCTGGCTACACCTTC.

This clonotype occurred a few times. The genes are TRBV29-1 and TRBJ2-3; the D gene is possibly TRBD2 (6 bases). V was cut by 2 bases and J by 0 bases, with 9 bases left in between. Germline CDR1 and CDR2: SQVTM and ANQGSEA. This CDR3 region has 14 residues. The CDR3 nucleotides read TGCAGCGTTGAATCCAGCGGGAGCACAGATACGCAGTATTTT. The encoded protein is CSVESSGSTDTQYF.

This sequence joins TRBV9 and TRBJ2-5; TRBD2 aligns across 11 bases. This CDR3 region has 17 residues. The V gene end was trimmed by 3 bases and the J gene end by 2 bases; junction bases not matched to a gene: 9. Germline lookup yields CDR1 SGDLS and CDR2 YYNGEE. The CDR3 nucleotides read TGTGCCAGCAGCGCCCGTAGGGGACTAGCGGTTCAAGAGACCCAGTACTTC. Protein: CASSARRGLAVQETQYF. Using reference TRBV9 and TRBJ2-5 for the parts outside the CDR3, the full variable domain is DSGVTQTPKHLITATGQRVTLRCSPRSGDLSVYWYQQSLDQGLQFLIQYYNGEERAKGNILERFSAQQFPDLHSELNLSSLELGDSALYFCASSARRGLAVQETQYFGPGTRLLVL.

The chain joins TRBV25-1 to TRBJ2-1; D call uncertain. The ends were cut back, 4 bases at V and 5 bases at J, with 9 bases in the middle. This CDR3 has 13 amino acids. In germline, CDR1 is MGHDK, CDR2 SYGVNS. The CDR3 sequence is CASSGGMNNEQFF. As DNA, the CDR3 is TGTGCCAGCAGTGGGGGAATGAACAATGAGCAGTTCTTC.

The V gene is TRBV20-1, the J gene TRBJ2-3, with 7 bases lining up with TRBD2. The CDR3 has 13 residues. V was pared by 0 bases and J by 6 bases, with 3 bases of the junction left unmatched. Germline values: CDR1 DFQATT, CDR2 SNEGSKA (reference sequence). The CDR3 sequence: CSARELATDTQYF. The CDR3 bases are TGCAGTGCTAGAGAACTAGCGACGGATACGCAGTATTTT.